This TCR beta chain is drawn from a study of blood T cells in healthy people across ages. Overall study results and limits: The study found more naive CD4+ cells and higher diversity in long-lived than aged donors.

A second PCR of about 6 to 11 cycles used a sample-barcoded 5' primer and a J-beta primer mix. TCRdb reprocessed the 5' RACE reads with MiXCR, giving one entry per CDR3 protein. This table has under 950,000 distinct CDR3 sequences, about a fifth appearing once. Drawing of peripheral blood yielded 7.5 to 10 milliliters from each donor. This CDR3 has 14 amino acids. Germline V gene sequence: CDR1 SGHAT, CDR2 FQNNGV. This clonotype was seen more than once but under ten times. Its antigen is still unknown. The receptor's source is a man in his 70s in good health. The source material was blood. The V gene is TRBV11-2, the J gene TRBJ2-5, with a weak D call TRBD2 (5 bases). The DNA matches TRBJ2-7 better at its end, which makes the J call doubtful. The CDR3 protein is CASSLRTEFYEQYF. DNA for the CDR3: TGTGCCAGCAGCTTAAGGACTGAGTTCTACGAGCAGTACTTC.